This TCR beta chain was identified during a study of T cell responses to AZD1222 COVID-19 vaccine. Whole-study results and caveats: There were vaccine-associated CD4 TCRs across spike, dominant at 160-218 and 743-854. Unmutated variant regions are reportedly targeted by nearly half of spike-specific TCRs.

This CDR3 has 17 amino acids. The V gene end was trimmed by 5 bases and the J gene end by 0 bases; junction bases not matched to a gene: 10. Germline V gives CDR1 SEHNR, CDR2 FQNEAQ (reference sequence). Using immunoSEQ multiplex PCR, the repertoire was profiled, and TCRdb retains in-frame clones only, with some absent. The data show 150,000 or so clones, with roughly nine tenths seen just once and over 1.5% held by the top ten. On this clone itself: The target antigen is unknown.

The sequencing here drew on peripheral blood, taken on day 0 of AZD1222 vaccination. J is TRBJ1-3 and V is TRBV7-9, with 7 nucleotides matching TRBD1. This clonotype originated in an adult in good health. DNA for the CDR3: TGTGCCAGCAGCGACAGCTCTACAGGGGTCTCTGGAAACACCATATATTTT. Its translation: CASSDSSTGVSGNTIYF.